This T cell receptor (beta chain) was identified during a study of shared clonotypes between healthy human individuals. Regarding this clone: Its antigen is currently unknown.

Study-wide results and limits: All-four-donor shared clonotypes had higher generation probabilities than non-shared clonotypes did. Blood was the only sampled material, and tissue repertoires likely differ. The low donor count limited represented genetic and exposure-history diversity. For sorted subsets, rarefaction showed incomplete sequencing despite large depth.

Sequencing was performed with immunoSEQ multiplex PCR; in TCRdb, only in-frame clones are kept and a portion is missing. This sample has roughly 760,000 clones; around 74% occur once, and the top ten carry less than 2%. Material for sequencing was memory CD4+ T cells sorted from blood. Subset of the sample: CD45RA-negative fraction. This TCR derives from a woman in her 30s in good health.

CDR3 loop: CASSFRGGTRSSYNEQFF. CDR3 DNA sequence: TGCGCCAGCAGCTTCCGGGGGGGGACCCGGAGCTCCTACAATGAGCAGTTCTTC. The chain uses TRBV5-1 and TRBJ2-1; 8 nucleotides align to TRBD2. V dropped 2 bases and J dropped 0; count of bases not matched to a gene: 10. The CDR3 is made up of 18 amino acids. Germline V gives CDR1 SGHRS, CDR2 YFSETQ.